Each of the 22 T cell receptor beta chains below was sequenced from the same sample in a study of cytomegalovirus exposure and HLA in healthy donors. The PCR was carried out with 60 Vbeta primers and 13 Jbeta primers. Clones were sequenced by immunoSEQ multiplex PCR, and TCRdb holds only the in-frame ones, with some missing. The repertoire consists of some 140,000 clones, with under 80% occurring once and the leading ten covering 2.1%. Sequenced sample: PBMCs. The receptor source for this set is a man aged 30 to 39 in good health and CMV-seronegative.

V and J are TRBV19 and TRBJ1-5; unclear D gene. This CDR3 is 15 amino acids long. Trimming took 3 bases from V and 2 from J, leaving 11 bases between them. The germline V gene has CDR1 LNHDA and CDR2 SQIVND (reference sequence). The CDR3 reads CASSMRGRGNQPQHF. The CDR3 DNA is TGTGCCAGTAGTATGCGGGGAAGAGGCAATCAGCCCCAGCATTTT.

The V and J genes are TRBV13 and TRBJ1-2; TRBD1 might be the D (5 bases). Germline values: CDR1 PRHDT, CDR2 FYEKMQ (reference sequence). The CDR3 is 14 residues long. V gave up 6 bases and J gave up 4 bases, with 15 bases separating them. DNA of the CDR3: TGTGCCAGCAGTAATCCGACAGAGAGCTATGGCTACACCTTC. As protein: CASSNPTESYGYTF.

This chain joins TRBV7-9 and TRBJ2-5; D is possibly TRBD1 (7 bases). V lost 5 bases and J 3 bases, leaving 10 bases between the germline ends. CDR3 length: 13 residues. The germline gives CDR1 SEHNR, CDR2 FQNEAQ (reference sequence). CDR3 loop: CASSPGGKETQYF. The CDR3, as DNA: TGTGCCAGCAGCCCAGGGGGGAAAGAGACCCAGTACTTC.

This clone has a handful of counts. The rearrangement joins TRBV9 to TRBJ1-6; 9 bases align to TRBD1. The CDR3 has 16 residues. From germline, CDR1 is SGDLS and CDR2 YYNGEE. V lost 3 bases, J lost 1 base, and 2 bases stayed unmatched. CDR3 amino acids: CASSEGTGSYNSPLHF. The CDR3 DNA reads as TGTGCCAGCAGCGAAGGGACAGGGTCCTATAATTCACCCCTCCACTTT.

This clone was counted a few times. The CDR3, as DNA: TGTGCCAGCAGATCCGGGACTGTACAAGAGACCCAGTACTTC. Translating it yields CASRSGTVQETQYF. The V and J genes are TRBV5-6 and TRBJ2-5; D perhaps matches TRBD2 (6 bases). Germline V CDR1 and CDR2: SGHDT, YYEEEE. CDR3 length: 14 residues. V was shortened by 5 bases and J by 2 bases, with 13 bases between the two germline ends. Full variable domain (missing parts from reference TRBV5-6 and TRBJ2-5): DAGVTQSPTHLIKTRGQQVTLRCSPKSGHDTVSWYQQALGQGPQFIFQYYEEEERQRGNFPDRFSGHQFPNYSSELNVNALLLGDSALYLCASRSGTVQETQYFGPGTRLLVL.

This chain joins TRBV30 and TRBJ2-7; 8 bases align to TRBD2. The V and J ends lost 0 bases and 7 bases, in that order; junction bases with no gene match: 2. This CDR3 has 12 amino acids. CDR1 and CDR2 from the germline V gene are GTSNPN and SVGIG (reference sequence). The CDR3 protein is CAWSVTGGEQYF. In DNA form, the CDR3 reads TGTGCCTGGAGTGTAACGGGGGGGGAGCAGTACTTC.

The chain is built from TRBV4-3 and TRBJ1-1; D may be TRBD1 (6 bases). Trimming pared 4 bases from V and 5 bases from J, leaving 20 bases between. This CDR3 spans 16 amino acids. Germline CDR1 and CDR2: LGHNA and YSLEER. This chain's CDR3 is CASSREGGGLGTEAFF. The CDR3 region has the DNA TGCGCCAGCAGCCGGGAGGGGGGGGGTTTGGGAACTGAAGCTTTCTTT.

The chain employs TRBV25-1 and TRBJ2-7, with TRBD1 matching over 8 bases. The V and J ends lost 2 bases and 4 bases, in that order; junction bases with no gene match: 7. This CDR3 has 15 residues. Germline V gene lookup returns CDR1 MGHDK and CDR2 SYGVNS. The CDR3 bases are TGTGCCAGCAGTGAAGCCCAGGGGGCGAGATACGAGCAGTACTTC. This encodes CASSEAQGARYEQYF.

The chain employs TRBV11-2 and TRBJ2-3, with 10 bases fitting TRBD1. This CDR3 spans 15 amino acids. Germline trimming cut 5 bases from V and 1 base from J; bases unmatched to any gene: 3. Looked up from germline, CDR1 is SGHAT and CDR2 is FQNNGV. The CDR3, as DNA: TGTGCCAGCAGCCTGACAGGGGGCGGCACAGATACGCAGTATTTT. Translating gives CASSLTGGGTDTQYF.

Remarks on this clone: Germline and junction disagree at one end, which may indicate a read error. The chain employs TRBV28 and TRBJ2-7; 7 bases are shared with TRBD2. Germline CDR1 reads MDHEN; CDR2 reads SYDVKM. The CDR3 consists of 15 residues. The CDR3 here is CASSRPRRAGDEQYF. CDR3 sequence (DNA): TGTGCCAGCAGCCGCCCCCGGAGGGCGGGGGACGAACAGTACTTC.

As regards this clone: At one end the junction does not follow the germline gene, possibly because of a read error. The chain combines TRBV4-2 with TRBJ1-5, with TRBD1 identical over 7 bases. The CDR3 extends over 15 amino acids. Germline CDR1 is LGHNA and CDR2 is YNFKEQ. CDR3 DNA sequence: TGTGCCAGCAGCCAAGGACAGGGTGGGAATCAGCCCCAGAATTTT. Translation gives CASSQGQGGNQPQNF.

CDR3 sequence: CASSFIQPSLDGYTF. The CDR3 DNA reads as TGTGCCAGCAGCTTTATACAGCCCTCGTTGGATGGCTACACCTTC. The genes are TRBV7-2 and TRBJ1-2; D ambiguous. Deletions cut 3 bases from V and 6 bases from J, with 17 bases between. This CDR3 has 15 amino acids. CDR1 and CDR2 from the germline V gene are SGHTA and FQGNSA.

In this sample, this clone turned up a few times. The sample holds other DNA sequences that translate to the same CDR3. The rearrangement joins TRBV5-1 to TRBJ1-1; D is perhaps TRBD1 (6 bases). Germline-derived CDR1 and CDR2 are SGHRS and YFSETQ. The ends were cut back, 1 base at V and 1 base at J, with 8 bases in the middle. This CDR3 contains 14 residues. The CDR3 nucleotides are TGCGCCAGCAGCTTGCAGGGACAGAACACTGAAGCTTTCTTT. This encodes CASSLQGQNTEAFF. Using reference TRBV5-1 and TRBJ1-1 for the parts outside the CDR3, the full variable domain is KAGVTQTPRYLIKTRGQQVTLSCSPISGHRSVSWYQQTPGQGLQFLFEYFSETQRNKGNFPGRFSGRQFSNSRSEMNVSTLELGDSALYLCASSLQGQNTEAFFGQGTRLTVV.

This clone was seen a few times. The CDR3 nucleotides are TGTGCCTGGAGCGGAGACAGGGGAAACTATGGCTACACCTTC. This translates into CAWSGDRGNYGYTF. The chain links TRBV30 to TRBJ1-2; 8 positions agree with TRBD1. V shed 3 bases and J 2 bases; nucleotides not matched to a gene: 5. Germline V gene data show CDR1 as GTSNPN and CDR2 as SVGIG (reference sequence). CDR3 length equals 14 residues.

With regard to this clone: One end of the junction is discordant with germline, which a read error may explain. The CDR3 reads CASSQGQGAGEKPFF. As DNA, the CDR3 is TGCGCCAGCAGCCAAGGACAGGGGGCCGGTGAAAAACCGTTTTTT. This chain links TRBV4-3 with TRBJ1-4, with TRBD1 identical over 10 bases. Germline V CDR1 and CDR2: LGHNA, YSLEER. The CDR3 runs 15 residues.

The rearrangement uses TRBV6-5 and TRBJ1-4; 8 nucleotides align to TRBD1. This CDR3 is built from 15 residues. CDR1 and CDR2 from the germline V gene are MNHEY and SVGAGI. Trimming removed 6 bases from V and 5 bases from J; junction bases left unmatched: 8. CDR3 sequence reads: CASRPIQGANEKLFF. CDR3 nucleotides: TGTGCCAGCAGACCCATTCAGGGGGCGAATGAAAAACTGTTTTTT.

The CDR3 spells CASSEGVGPGEQYF. The CDR3 DNA reads TGTGCCAGCAGTGAAGGGGTTGGCCCAGGCGAGCAGTACTTC. The chain has TRBV2 and TRBJ2-7; D remains unclear. Per the germline V gene, CDR1 is SNHLY and CDR2 is FYNNEI. This CDR3 has 14 residues. V dropped 1 base and J dropped 6 bases, with 13 bases sitting between them. Filled out from reference TRBV2 and TRBJ2-7, the complete variable domain reads EPEVTQTPSHQVTQMGQEVILRCVPISNHLYFYWYRQILGQKVEFLVSFYNNEISEKSEIFDDQFSVERPDGSNFTLKIRSTKLEDSAMYFCASSEGVGPGEQYFGPGTRLTVT.

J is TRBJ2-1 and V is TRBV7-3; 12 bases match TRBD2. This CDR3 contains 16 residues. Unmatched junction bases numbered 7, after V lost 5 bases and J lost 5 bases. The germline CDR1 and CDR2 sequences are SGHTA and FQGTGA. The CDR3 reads CASSHGTSGLHNEQFF. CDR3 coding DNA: TGTGCCAGCAGCCACGGGACTAGCGGGCTACACAATGAGCAGTTCTTC.

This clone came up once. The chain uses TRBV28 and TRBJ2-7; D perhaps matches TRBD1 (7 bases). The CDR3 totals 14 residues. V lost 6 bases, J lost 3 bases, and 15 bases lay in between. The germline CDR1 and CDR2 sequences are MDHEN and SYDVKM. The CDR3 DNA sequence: TGTGCCAGCAGACCCGGGACAGCGGGCTACGAGCAGTACTTC. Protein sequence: CASRPGTAGYEQYF.

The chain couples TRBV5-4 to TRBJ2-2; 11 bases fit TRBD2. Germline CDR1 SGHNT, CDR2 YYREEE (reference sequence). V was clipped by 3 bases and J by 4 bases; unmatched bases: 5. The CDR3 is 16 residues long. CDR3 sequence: CASSWSLAGGTGELFF. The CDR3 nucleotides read TGTGCCAGCAGCTGGTCTCTAGCGGGGGGCACCGGGGAGCTGTTTTTT.

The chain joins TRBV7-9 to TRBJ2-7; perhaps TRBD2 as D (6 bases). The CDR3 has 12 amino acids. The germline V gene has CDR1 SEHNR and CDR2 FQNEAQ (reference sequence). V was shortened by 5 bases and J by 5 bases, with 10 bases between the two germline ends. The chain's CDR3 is CASSPDYNEQYF. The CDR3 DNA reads TGTGCCAGCAGCCCGGACTATAACGAGCAGTACTTC.

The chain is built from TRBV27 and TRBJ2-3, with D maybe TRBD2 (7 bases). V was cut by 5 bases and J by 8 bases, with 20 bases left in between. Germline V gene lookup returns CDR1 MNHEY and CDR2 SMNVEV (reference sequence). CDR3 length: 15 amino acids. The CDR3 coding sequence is TGTGCCAGCAGTAACTATTGGGGGGGCGAACGTACGCAGTATTTT. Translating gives CASSNYWGGERTQYF.